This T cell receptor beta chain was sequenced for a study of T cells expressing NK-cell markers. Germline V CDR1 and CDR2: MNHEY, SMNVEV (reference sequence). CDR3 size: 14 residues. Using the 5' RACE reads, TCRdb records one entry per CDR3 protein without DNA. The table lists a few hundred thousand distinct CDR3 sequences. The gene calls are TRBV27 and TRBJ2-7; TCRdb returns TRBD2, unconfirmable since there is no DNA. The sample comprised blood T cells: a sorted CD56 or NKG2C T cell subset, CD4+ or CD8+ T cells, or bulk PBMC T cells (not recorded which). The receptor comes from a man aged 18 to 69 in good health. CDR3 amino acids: CASSSLAGGFKQYF.